This record covers a single T cell receptor beta chain. The target of this receptor is not known. There are no base qualities to consult, and no much larger clone falls within one base. All of the isolated RNA was reverse transcribed with the High Capacity cDNA Reverse Transcription Kit, so expressed TCRB transcripts were sequenced. Deep immunoSEQ sequencing was applied to naive, central memory and regulatory T cell samples, giving an average of approximately 4 million total reads per sample. Sorted cells were lysed in RLT buffer and RNA was extracted with DNase-treated RNeasy Micro or Mini kits, depending on cell number. To prevent cross-contamination, each cell subset was processed individually, whereas patient and healthy donor samples were processed jointly. The immunoSEQ multiplex PCR was used to amplify TCRB sequences from cDNA, generating 87-bp fragments that spanned the CDR3 region. Sequencing of the amplicons was done on the Illumina HiSeq platform. The study's processing was this. Synthetic template baselines were used to correct PCR bias computationally, reads within Hamming distance 2 were collapsed together, and singletons that could not be merged were discarded. Reads were aligned to IMGT to assign V, D and J genes, CDR3 length, and insertions or deletions at six rearrangement sites. Within each subset, clonotype counts were normalized to sorted cell number, and only after that were true diversity and Gini coefficients computed with the tcR R package. The overlap coefficient, calculated on TCRB nucleotide sequences, was used to measure repertoire sharing. Out-of-frame TCRB sequences from naive cells were analyzed as a proxy for the pre-selection repertoire. Imported from immuneACCESS, the table was reduced by TCRdb to in-frame sequences with V and J called. These copies leave out some clones; in studies compared against another copy, an unresolved V gene accounts for under half, and the cause of the remainder is not known. The V and J calls and clone size are taken from that table; D and trimming were inferred from the DNA. This sample is represented by 150,000 to 200,000 clones; more than 60% of them were singletons. Around 0.096% of the sample rests with the top ten.

Each donor gave one peripheral blood draw, averaging approximately 120 mL, which was collected into heparinised tubes. Naive, central memory, regulatory and stem cell-like memory CD4+ T cells were sorted on a BD FACSAria II using a panel including CD45RO, CCR7, CD25, CD127, CD95 and CD27. All sorted populations exceeded 95% purity. PBMCs were isolated right away by Lymphoprep density gradient centrifugation and were stained directly, without culture. Samples were stained and sorted in pairs, with one healthy donor and one patient per experiment, so that batch effects were minimized. Via the germline V gene, CDR1 is SGDLS and CDR2 YYNGEE. Inclusive of the bounding cysteine and phenylalanine, the CDR3 is 14 residues long. Just the 42-base CDR3 DNA is kept, in frame starting at base 1. This sample is drawn from a study of beta chain features in type 1 diabetes listed by TCRdb under 2018. As for the study more broadly: Patients and healthy donors did not differ in mean age, gender distribution, total cell number or subset yield. A total of around 110,000,000 sorted cells were examined across all samples, and RNA yield correlated strongly with the number of cells per subset. In the study, TCRB repertoires of sorted circulating CD4+ T cell subsets from recently diagnosed type 1 diabetes patients were compared with those of matched healthy donors. Regulatory and stem cell-like memory subsets were isolated from only 8 patients and roughly eight healthy donors, whereas naive and central memory subsets came from all 30 or so donors.

Study-wide findings and limitations: Patients with type 1 diabetes made fewer insertions and deleted more nucleotides at VDJ recombination sites, implying thymic rearrangement abnormalities. Type 1 diabetes patients showed a moderate but significant shortening of TCRB CDR3 length in all four CD4+ subsets. Because cDNA rather than genomic DNA was sequenced, highly expressing activated cells could have been over-represented, although no difference in activation and CD3 levels was found between groups. Because small numbers of individuals were included in the HLA sub-analyses, any influence of HLA type on TCRB rearrangement was left unresolved. Naive, central memory and regulatory TCRB repertoires appeared more similar among patients than among healthy donors. PCR might favor shorter templates, but patient and control samples were amplified and corrected together, so any skew would affect both groups equally.

The TCR was taken from a man younger than 45 with type 1 diabetes. Specimen: naive CD4+ T cells from blood. The cell subset or site label here, explained by the study, means: true naive CD4+ T cells. In this chain, TRBV9 is recombined with TRBJ2-5; the D segment could be TRBD1, given 6 matching bases. The end of the DNA is better explained by TRBJ2-7, so the J call may be wrong. The CDR3 sequence is CASSVAGQSYEQYF. The DNA is TGTGCCAGCAGCGTAGCGGGACAAAGTTACGAGCAGTACTTC.